This T cell receptor beta chain was obtained from a study of blood T cells in healthy people across ages (dated by TCRdb to the mid-2010s). Some background on the complete study: Template switching captured roughly one uniquely barcoded TCR beta cDNA molecule per two T cells in model experiments. The study measured age-related changes in TCR beta repertoire diversity using deep sequencing normalized with unique cDNA molecular identifiers. Four age groups were formed from the donors: young (average roughly 15 years), middle-aged (more than 35), aged (62) and long-lived (82). To avoid experimental bias, donors of different ages were spread randomly across the sequencing lanes. For two donors (one aged 18 to 30 and one aged 80 or older), the study analyzed two additional independent replicas of 1 million unique cDNA reads from the same blood draw. Results the study describes overall, beyond this receptor: Estimates of total diversity from one million sequenced T cells were regarded as lower bounds and underestimates. The CMV infection status of donors was not known, potentially confounding age-related changes in expanded clonotypes. As age increased, observed TCR beta diversity per million T cells dropped in a roughly linear way, and a significant reduction was already evident by age about 36. Bulk unsorted PBMC profiling prevented conclusive comparison of naive and antigen-experienced compartments. Compared with the aged group, more naive CD4+ T cells, fewer expanded clones and increased TCR diversity were shown by the long-lived group, suggesting age selection. Observed TCR beta diversity correlated strongly with the percentage of naive T cells measured by flow cytometry.

Compared with germline, V lacks 6 bases and J lacks 6 bases; bases without a gene match: 4. From its cysteine to its phenylalanine, the CDR3 spans 14 amino acids. Only the CDR3 portion is preserved as DNA: 42 bases, with reading frame beginning at the first base. The germline V gene (reference sequence) provides CDR1 MNHEY and CDR2 SMNVEV. Library preparation employed 5' RACE. TCRdb lists the instrument as Illumina HiSeq 2500. The second PCR ran for roughly 7 to 11 cycles and used a J-beta primer mix along with a sample-barcoded 5' primer. Each TCR beta cDNA molecule received a unique molecular identifier from a template-switch 5' adaptor carrying 12 random nucleotides. Each sample yielded at least 2.5 million CDR3-containing paired-end reads. First-strand cDNA synthesis was performed from all RNA using the Mint cDNA synthesis kit, with priming by a TRBC-specific oligonucleotide. Following uracil-DNA glycosylase treatment, a first 18-cycle PCR with universal primers M1SS and BC2_uni_R was performed on all cDNA. In the original analysis: For normalization, 1 million high-quality reads, each with a distinct molecular identifier, were randomly selected from each sample. Reads sharing molecular identifiers were discarded rather than binned into consensus sequences. CDR3 identification, clonotype clustering and error correction used MiTCR with a Q25 quality threshold and the strictest error-elimination algorithm. Lower-bound total TCR beta diversity was estimated with a nonparametric unseen species model using Euler transformation. The public sequencing data were trimmed at Q25 with fastp and processed into clonotypes with MiXCR by TCRdb, which kept only in-frame beta chains. All rows with the same CDR3 protein become a single entry with the most common DNA and genes. Here the V and J calls rest on TCRdb's processing, not on the authors' analysis. The sample table contains about 780,000 distinct CDR3 sequences; only one count was recorded for about 46% of them. Together, the top ten hold about a sixth of the sample.

Donors were a few dozen systemically healthy Caucasian individuals from Russia aged 6 to 90 years. Each donor gave around 9.9 milliliters of peripheral blood, collected into EDTA-treated Vacutainer tubes. PBMCs were isolated by Ficoll-Paque density-gradient centrifugation, with at least 6 million obtained per sample. Total RNA, at least 6 micrograms per sample, was extracted from PBMCs with Trizol reagent. For every donor, an aliquot of PBMCs went through flow cytometry to measure the percentages of naive CD45RAhigh/CD27high T cells. This clonotype was seen repeatedly, ten times or more. Its binding antigen is unknown. No base quality information exists; no much larger clone differs at one position.

The source of this sequence is a man older than 75 in good health. Recombination connected TRBV27 to TRBJ2-1; the central 11 bases match TRBD1. Sequenced material: blood. The CDR3 has the sequence CASRPGQGGNEQFF. The DNA sequence reads TGTGCCAGCAGGCCGGGACAGGGGGGCAATGAGCAGTTCTTC.